The 5 T cell receptor beta chains presented below share a single source sample, sequenced in a study of CD8 T cells in ankylosing spondylitis. TCRdb recomputed calls from the 5' RACE reads with MiXCR, one row per CDR3 protein. Of around 99,000 distinct CDR3 sequences in the sample, 7.5% to 9% are singletons; the top ten hold under 6%. Sequences were obtained from blood, either unsorted or a sorted T cell fraction (not recorded which). The receptors derive from a male donor with ankylosing spondylitis or in good health (not recorded which).

This clonotype occurred many times. The chain couples TRBV11-2 to TRBJ2-5; 11 bases fit TRBD1. The J segment lost 7 bases and the V segment lost 4 bases, leaving 14 bases of the junction unmatched. CDR1 is SGHAT and CDR2 is FQNNGV in the germline V gene. The CDR3 is 17 residues long. Here the CDR3 DNA reads TGTGCCAGCAGCTCAACATCCGCGGACAGGGGGCGCGGGACCCAGTACTTC. This sequence encodes CASSSTSADRGRGTQYF.

Ten or more counts support this clonotype. The chain links TRBV7-2 to TRBJ1-2; weak D call: TRBD1 (5 bases). Germline CDR1 and CDR2: SGHTA and FQGNSA. CDR3 size: 16 residues. V was pared by 4 bases and J by 6 bases, with 21 bases between. CDR3 sequence reads: CASSSALGGEANGYTF. The CDR3 DNA sequence: TGTGCCAGCAGCTCTGCATTAGGAGGGGAAGCTAATGGCTACACCTTC.

About this clonotype itself: Being one base from a much bigger clone, this may be a read error. The rearrangement joins TRBV19 to TRBJ2-7; 8 bases line up with TRBD1. V lost 3 bases to trimming and J lost 2 bases; unmatched junction nucleotides: 9. CDR1 is LNHDA and CDR2 is SQIVND in the germline V gene (reference sequence). The CDR3 covers 16 residues. The CDR3 protein is CASSIGPGQATYEQYF. The CDR3 region has the DNA TGTGCCAGTAGTATTGGCCCGGGACAGGCGACCTACGAGCAGTACTTC.

The chain uses TRBV7-9 and TRBJ2-5; 10 nucleotides agree with TRBD1. The CDR3 covers 14 residues. V gave up 5 bases and J gave up 10 bases; unmatched junction bases: 10. Germline CDR1 is SEHNR and CDR2 is FQNEAQ (reference sequence). The CDR3 reads CASSPGTGDLYQYF. The CDR3 DNA is TGTGCCAGCAGCCCCGGGACAGGGGATCTCTACCAGTACTTC.

Many counts were recorded for this clonotype. The chain is built from TRBV3-1 and TRBJ2-1; D possibly corresponds to TRBD1 (6 bases). The germline CDR1 and CDR2 sequences are LGHDT and YNNKEL (reference sequence). The CDR3 runs to 14 residues. V shed 3 bases and J shed 7 bases, with 13 bases lying between them. The CDR3 DNA reads TGTGCCAGCAGCCAGCCGGACAGACGAAATGAGCAGTTCTTC. Its protein is CASSQPDRRNEQFF.